One sample yielded the 7 T cell receptor beta chains listed below, sequenced in a study of T cells in Graves' hyperthyroidism and ophthalmopathy. TCR beta CDR3 regions were amplified from RNA transcripts. A set of HTBI primers served as the primers for a first-round RT-PCR of the TCR CDR3. One entry per CDR3 protein results from TCRdb running MiXCR on the multiplex PCR reads. Of 310,000 or so distinct CDR3 sequences listed, more than 15% are singletons. Source material: blood. These receptors originate from a woman in her fifties or sixties with Graves' ophthalmopathy.

This clonotype was recorded many times. The J gene is TRBJ2-3, the V gene TRBV7-9; D might be TRBD2 (5 bases). The CDR3 runs to 15 residues. Germline lookup yields CDR1 SEHNR and CDR2 FQNEAQ (reference sequence). V lost 0 bases and J lost 3, with 10 bases in between. This CDR3 is CASSLAGRGTDTQYF. CDR3 nucleotide sequence: TGTGCCAGCAGCTTAGCAGGGAGAGGGACAGATACGCAGTATTTT.

The chain has TRBV27 and TRBJ2-7, with TRBD1 as a possible D gene (5 bases). The CDR3 sequence is 13 residues long. Germline-derived CDR1 and CDR2 are MNHEY and SMNVEV (reference sequence). V lost 5 bases and J 2 bases, leaving 10 bases between the germline ends. Here the CDR3 DNA reads TGTGCCAGCAGTATCGGACAAGCCTACGAGCAGTACTTC. Protein product: CASSIGQAYEQYF.

This clonotype came up many times. The genes are TRBV27 and TRBJ1-3, with TRBD1 matching 12 bases. The V segment lost 5 bases and the J segment 4 bases; nucleotides outside the gene matches: 9. In germline, CDR1 is MNHEY, CDR2 SMNVEV (reference sequence). The CDR3 is 17 amino acids. CDR3: CASSPTWGQGAGNTIYF. The CDR3 DNA reads as TGTGCCAGCAGTCCCACCTGGGGACAGGGGGCAGGAAACACCATATATTTT.

The chain employs TRBV5-1 and TRBJ2-3; D might be TRBD2 (5 bases). The CDR3 length is 16 residues. The germline CDR1 and CDR2 sequences are SGHRS and YFSETQ. Trimming cost V 1 base and J 2 bases, with 14 bases left between them. The CDR3 nucleotides are TGCGCCAGCAGCTTGAGTCCGGGATCCCTCACAGATACGCAGTATTTT. The encoded protein is CASSLSPGSLTDTQYF.

This clonotype was seen ten or more times. One end of the junction is discordant with germline, which a read error may explain. This chain connects TRBV11-2 to TRBJ2-5, with D unresolved. This CDR3 contains 13 residues. CDR1 and CDR2 from the germline V gene are SGHAT and FQNNGV. This CDR3 is CASRLGIKETQYF. CDR3 in DNA: TGTGCCAGCAGATTAGGGATAAAAGAGACCCAGTACTTC. The full variable domain, in which reference TRBV11-2 and TRBJ2-5 provide the parts outside the CDR3, is EAGVAQSPRYKIIEKRQSVAFWCNPISGHATLYWYQQILGQGPKLLIQFQNNGVVDDSQLPKDRFSAERLKGVDSTLKIQPAKLEDSAVYLCASRLGIKETQYFGPGTRLLVL.

This clonotype was counted ten times or more. The CDR3 DNA reads TGCAGTGCCACCCCGAGTAGCCAACAAGAGACCCAGTACTTC. It codes for CSATPSSQQETQYF. J is TRBJ2-5 and V is TRBV20-1; no firm D call. The CDR3 is made up of 14 amino acids. The V gene's germline CDR1 is DFQATT and CDR2 SNEGSKA (reference sequence). Trimming took 6 bases from V and 2 from J, leaving 16 bases between them.

This clonotype was seen at least ten times. This CDR3 is CAISESLESNQPQHF. In DNA form, the CDR3 reads TGTGCCATCAGTGAGTCGCTGGAAAGCAATCAGCCCCAGCATTTT. The V and J genes are TRBV10-3 and TRBJ1-5; no clear D. The germline CDR1 and CDR2 sequences are ENHRY and SYGVKD. Trimming took off 0 bases at V and 1 base at J, with 7 bases between the two ends. This CDR3 contains 15 residues.